The clone carrying this TCR beta chain was seen many times. Antigen specificity is unknown. The germline V gene encodes CDR1 SQVTM and CDR2 ANQGSEA. V gave up 4 bases and J gave up 4 bases; unmatched junction bases: 11. The length of the CDR3 is 15 residues. From the RT-PCR reads, TCRdb called clonotypes with MiXCR, one entry per CDR3 protein. The sample shows around 480,000 distinct CDR3 sequences, about 15% of them seen only once. This record belongs to a study of response to subunit inactivated influenza vaccine. Study conclusions and caveats: Researchers suggested that each seasonal influenza vaccination recruits few new T cells.

The sequencing here drew on CD4+ T cells sorted from PBMCs, taken less than 30 months after vaccination. This chain links TRBV29-1 with TRBJ2-3, with 7 nucleotides matching TRBD1. The origin of this receptor is a man aged 50 to 69 who received an inactivated influenza vaccine. Here the CDR3 reads CSVGGNRGYADTQYF. The CDR3, as DNA: TGCAGCGTTGGAGGGAACAGGGGATATGCAGATACGCAGTATTTT.